These 25 T cell receptor beta chains were sequenced from one sample in a study of T cells in Graves' hyperthyroidism and ophthalmopathy. RNA transcripts served as the template for amplifying TCR beta CDR3 regions. The study used the HTBI primer set for a first-round RT-PCR of the TCR CDR3. TCRdb analysed the multiplex PCR reads with MiXCR anew, one entry per CDR3 protein. The sample includes 300,000 or so distinct CDR3 sequences, 15% to 20% of them seen just once. The sample comprised blood. These receptors all stem from a woman aged 45-65 years with Graves' hyperthyroidism.

The chain has TRBV30 and TRBJ2-1; D perhaps matches TRBD2 (9 bases). Trimming left V 3 bases short and J 14 bases short, with 32 bases between. Per the germline V gene, CDR1 is GTSNPN and CDR2 is SVGIG (reference sequence). The CDR3 is 17 residues long. As DNA, the CDR3 is TGTGCCTGGAGGGACAGGGAACGAGCGGGAGGAGCGACGGGGGAGTTCTTC. Encoded protein: CAWRDRERAGGATGEFF. The full variable domain, its missing parts supplied by reference TRBV30 and TRBJ2-1, is SQTIHQWPATLVQPVGSPLSLECTVEGTSNPNLYWYRQAAGRGLQLLFYSVGIGQISSEVPQNLSASRPQDRQFILSSKKLLLSDSGFYLCAWRDRERAGGATGEFFGPGTRLTVL.

This clonotype has a count of ten or more. The chain has TRBV7-2 and TRBJ2-3; D unclear. This CDR3 region has 11 residues. Trimming stripped 1 base from V and 10 bases from J, with 6 bases between. Germline values: CDR1 SGHTA, CDR2 FQGNSA. The CDR3 spells CASSLGLAQYF. Written as DNA, the CDR3 is TGTGCCAGCAGCTTAGGCCTGGCGCAGTATTTT. Combining the CDR3 with reference TRBV7-2 and TRBJ2-3 gives the whole variable domain GAGVSQSPSNKVTEKGKDVELRCDPISGHTALYWYRQSLGQGLEFLIYFQGNSAPDKSGLPSDRFSAERTGGSVSTLTIQRTQQEDSAVYLCASSLGLAQYFGPGTRLTVL.

This clonotype was found a few times. The rearrangement links TRBV3-1 to TRBJ2-7; D is ambiguous. Trimming took off 8 bases at V and 0 bases at J, with 14 bases between the two ends. Germline V gene sequence: CDR1 LGHDT, CDR2 YNNKEL (reference sequence). CDR3 length: 14 residues. The CDR3, as DNA: TGTGCCAGCTCGGCCAGGTCGAGCTCCTACGAGCAGTACTTC. It translates to CASSARSSSYEQYF.

This clonotype was seen many times. The rearrangement links TRBV28 to TRBJ2-3, with 10 bases lining up with TRBD2. Trimming cost V 4 bases and J 4 bases; bases outside gene matches: 2. Germline CDR1 reads MDHEN; CDR2 reads SYDVKM. The CDR3 spans 14 residues. The CDR3 DNA reads TGTGCCAGCAGTTCAGCGGGAGGGCCAGATACGCAGTATTTT. This sequence encodes CASSSAGGPDTQYF.

The chain has TRBV12-5 and TRBJ2-3, with D perhaps TRBD1 (6 bases). In germline, CDR1 is LGHNT, CDR2 FRNRAP. Trimming cost V 5 bases and J 3 bases, with 12 bases left between them. There are 14 residues in the CDR3. CDR3 sequence: CASGTPRGTDTQYF. Written as DNA, the CDR3 is TGTGCTAGTGGTACTCCAAGGGGGACAGATACGCAGTATTTT.

The genes are TRBV19 and TRBJ1-1; D unclear. Germline V gives CDR1 LNHDA, CDR2 SQIVND (reference sequence). The CDR3 runs 13 residues. The V end was cut by 6 bases, the J end by 6 bases, with 14 bases between. The CDR3 sequence: CASRGRSLPEAFF. The CDR3 nucleotides read TGTGCCAGTAGGGGCAGATCACTCCCTGAAGCTTTCTTT.

This clonotype occurred many times. The V and J genes are TRBV11-2 and TRBJ2-3; D gene unclear. The CDR3 spans 19 residues. With 9 bases removed from V and 3 bases from J, the gap between germline ends came to 31 bases. The germline CDR1 and CDR2 sequences are SGHAT and FQNNGV. In DNA form, the CDR3 reads TGTGCCAGTCGTTTAAGCCGTAGGGAAACGAGTATCTGGACAGATACGCAGTATTTT. Its protein product is CASRLSRRETSIWTDTQYF.

This chain links TRBV19 with TRBJ2-1, with a tentative D call TRBD2 (5 bases). Germline-derived CDR1 and CDR2 are LNHDA and SQIVND (reference sequence). Trimming removed 0 bases from V and 2 bases from J, with 11 bases in between. The CDR3 covers 16 residues. The CDR3 region is CASSIDLSGTYNEQFF. Here the CDR3 DNA reads TGTGCCAGTAGTATAGATTTGAGCGGCACCTACAATGAGCAGTTCTTC.

This clonotype was seen only a few times. The rearrangement joins TRBV2 to TRBJ2-3, with 7 bases matching TRBD2. Germline V gene lookup returns CDR1 SNHLY and CDR2 FYNNEI. This CDR3 is 15 amino acids long. V lost 8 bases, J lost 2 bases, and 10 bases stayed unmatched. Written as DNA, the CDR3 is TGTGCCAGCCGACGACTGAGCGGGGCCACAGATACGCAGTATTTT. It is translated as CASRRLSGATDTQYF. The full variable domain, with the rest looked up from reference TRBV2 and TRBJ2-3, is EPEVTQTPSHQVTQMGQEVILRCVPISNHLYFYWYRQILGQKVEFLVSFYNNEISEKSEIFDDQFSVERPDGSNFTLKIRSTKLEDSAMYFCASRRLSGATDTQYFGPGTRLTVL.

This clonotype was seen a few times. The chain recombines TRBV12-3 or TRBV12-4 with TRBJ1-5, with D possibly matching TRBD1 (6 bases). The ends were cut back, 7 bases at V and 6 bases at J, with 16 bases in the middle. This CDR3 has 14 residues. For the CDR3, the DNA is TGTGCCAGCACCCAGGGGCAGGTAGCTCAGCCCCAGCATTTT. Its protein product is CASTQGQVAQPQHF.

This clonotype has ten or more counts. The chain has TRBV27 and TRBJ2-7; 8 nucleotides line up with TRBD2. Germline values: CDR1 MNHEY, CDR2 SMNVEV (reference sequence). The CDR3 is made up of 14 amino acids. J lost 2 bases, V lost 5 bases, and 5 bases had no gene match. CDR3 in DNA: TGTGCCAGCAGTGCTGTGACTAGCGCCTACGAGCAGTACTTC. Protein sequence: CASSAVTSAYEQYF.

This clonotype was counted between two and nine times. The chain couples TRBV3-1 to TRBJ1-1; no definite D call. Trimming cost V 0 bases and J 7 bases, with 15 bases left between them. Germline CDR1 is LGHDT and CDR2 is YNNKEL (reference sequence). The CDR3 spans 15 residues. CDR3 nucleotides: TGTGCCAGCAGCCAAGATCCGGGCCCCGGGAGTGAAGCTTTCTTT. Encoded protein: CASSQDPGPGSEAFF.

This clonotype was detected ten times or more. The DNA for the CDR3 is TGCAGTGCTAGAGATCCTGTGGGCGGGACTGAAGCTTTCTTT. Amino acids: CSARDPVGGTEAFF. The chain uses TRBV20-1 and TRBJ1-1, with unresolved D. The V end lost 0 bases, the J end lost 5 bases, and 13 bases lay between the germline ends. In germline, CDR1 is DFQATT, CDR2 SNEGSKA (reference sequence). The CDR3 is 14 amino acids.

This chain connects TRBV20-1 to TRBJ2-7; 11 positions agree with TRBD1. Per the germline V gene, CDR1 is DFQATT and CDR2 is SNEGSKA (reference sequence). The CDR3 sequence is 13 residues long. With V trimmed by 5 bases and J by 3 bases, 3 bases remained unmatched. CDR3 protein: CSAVGQGGYEQYF. For the CDR3, the DNA is TGCAGTGCTGTGGGACAGGGGGGCTACGAGCAGTACTTC.

This clonotype was counted a few times. This chain uses TRBV28 with TRBJ2-1; 14 positions agree with TRBD2. This CDR3 spans 15 amino acids. Germline V lookup: CDR1 MDHEN, CDR2 SYDVKM. Germline trimming cut 5 bases from V and 10 bases from J; bases unmatched to any gene: 7. The CDR3 sequence is CASSPGTSGSREQFF. In DNA form, the CDR3 reads TGTGCCAGCAGTCCCGGGACTAGCGGGAGTAGGGAGCAGTTCTTC.

The chain uses TRBV4-1 and TRBJ2-1, with D perhaps matching TRBD1 (6 bases). The germline gives CDR1 MGHRA, CDR2 YSYEKL. Trimming removed 3 bases from V and 10 bases from J, with 13 bases in between. The CDR3 covers 13 residues. CDR3 loop: CASSQPSGTEQFF. The DNA for the CDR3 is TGCGCCAGCAGCCAGCCTTCCGGGACAGAGCAGTTCTTC.

The DNA of the CDR3 is TGTGCCAGCAGCTCCTCTAGCGGGGCCGCCTACAATGAGCAGTTCTTC. Translating gives CASSSSSGAAYNEQFF. V gene TRBV12-3 or TRBV12-4 combines with J gene TRBJ2-1; 9 bases map to TRBD2. The J segment lost 2 bases and the V segment lost 6 bases, leaving 8 bases of the junction unmatched. The CDR3 has 16 amino acids.

This clonotype was counted ten times or more. The chain combines TRBV7-3 with TRBJ1-1; 8 bases match TRBD1. The CDR3 extends over 16 amino acids. Looked up from germline, CDR1 is SGHTA and CDR2 is FQGTGA. V shed 0 bases, J shed 5 bases, and the junction held 8 bases outside the gene matches. The CDR3 region has the DNA TGTGCCAGCAGCTTAACGGCAGGGGGCCTCGGGACTGAAGCTTTCTTT. Amino acids: CASSLTAGGLGTEAFF.

The chain links TRBV30 to TRBJ1-1; TRBD1 might be the D (6 bases). V was shortened by 2 bases and J by 13 bases, with 17 bases between the two germline ends. CDR3 length: 12 amino acids. Germline V gene lookup returns CDR1 GTSNPN and CDR2 SVGIG (reference sequence). The CDR3 coding sequence is TGTGCCTGGAGTTCCCAGGGGAGACACGGTTTCTTT. It codes for CAWSSQGRHGFF.

This clonotype appeared many times. The chain couples TRBV12-3 or TRBV12-4 to TRBJ2-1, with 8 nucleotides matching TRBD2. Germline trimming cut 6 bases from V and 4 bases from J; bases unmatched to any gene: 5. There are 14 residues in the CDR3. For the CDR3, the DNA is TGTGCCAGCAGCGGAGCGGGGGCGTACAATGAGCAGTTCTTC. It translates to CASSGAGAYNEQFF.

The chain has TRBV13 and TRBJ2-3; 8 bases agree with TRBD2. The CDR3 length is 14 residues. Trimming at V came to 5 bases and at J to 6 bases, leaving 7 bases not matched to a gene. The germline V gene has CDR1 PRHDT and CDR2 FYEKMQ (reference sequence). In DNA form, the CDR3 reads TGTGCCAGCAGCGCCGGGACTAGTATGGATACGCAGTATTTT. Residues: CASSAGTSMDTQYF.

The chain has TRBV10-3 and TRBJ1-6, with D uncertain. The ends were cut back, 8 bases at V and 10 bases at J, with 12 bases in the middle. This CDR3 has 12 residues. Germline CDR1 is ENHRY and CDR2 is SYGVKD. CDR3 sequence (DNA): TGTGCCATCCGCACTCGAGACTCACCCCTCCACTTT. It yields the protein CAIRTRDSPLHF.

The CDR3 loop reads CASSLMAGEGGTEAFF. The CDR3 region has the DNA TGCGCCAGCAGCTTGATGGCAGGGGAAGGGGGCACTGAAGCTTTCTTT. V gene TRBV5-1 combines with J gene TRBJ1-1; the D gene is possibly TRBD1 (6 bases). CDR1 is SGHRS, CDR2 YFSETQ, per germline. The CDR3 sequence is 16 residues long. V lost 1 base and J lost 4, with 17 bases in between. The full variable domain, rest sourced from reference TRBV5-1 and TRBJ1-1, is KAGVTQTPRYLIKTRGQQVTLSCSPISGHRSVSWYQQTPGQGLQFLFEYFSETQRNKGNFPGRFSGRQFSNSRSEMNVSTLELGDSALYLCASSLMAGEGGTEAFFGQGTRLTVV.

The chain joins TRBV7-8 to TRBJ2-7; 8 positions match TRBD1. From germline, CDR1 is SGHVS and CDR2 FQNEAQ. The CDR3 loop spans 19 amino acids. Trimming cost V 3 bases and J 1 base; bases outside gene matches: 17. The CDR3 DNA reads TGTGCCAGCAGCTTCGACATCCTTAACCCGGGACAGGATTCCTACGAGCAGTACTTC. Translation: CASSFDILNPGQDSYEQYF. Full variable domain (rest looked up from reference TRBV7-8 and TRBJ2-7): GAGVSQSPRYKVAKRGQDVALRCDPISGHVSLFWYQQALGQGPEFLTYFQNEAQLDKSGLPSDRFFAERPEGSVSTLKIQRTQQEDSAVYLCASSFDILNPGQDSYEQYFGPGTRLTVT.

This clonotype was counted many times. V and J are TRBV28 and TRBJ1-1; the D is unclear. In germline, CDR1 is MDHEN, CDR2 SYDVKM. The CDR3 loop spans 12 amino acids. The V end lost 1 base, the J end lost 10 bases, and 10 bases lay between the germline ends. CDR3 nucleotide sequence: TGTGCCAGCAGTTTATTTGGGGTGGGAGCTTTCTTT. Translating it yields CASSLFGVGAFF.